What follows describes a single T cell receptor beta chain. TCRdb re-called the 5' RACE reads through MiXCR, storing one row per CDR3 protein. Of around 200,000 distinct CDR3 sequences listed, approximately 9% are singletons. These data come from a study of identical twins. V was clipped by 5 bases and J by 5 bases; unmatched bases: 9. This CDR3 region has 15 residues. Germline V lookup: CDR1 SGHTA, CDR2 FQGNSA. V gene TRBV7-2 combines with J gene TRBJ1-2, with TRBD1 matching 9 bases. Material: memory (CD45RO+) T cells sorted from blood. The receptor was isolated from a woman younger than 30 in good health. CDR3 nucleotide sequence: TGTGCCAGCAGCCTCACCTCCGGGACAGGGTATGGCTACACCTTC. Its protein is CASSLTSGTGYGYTF.